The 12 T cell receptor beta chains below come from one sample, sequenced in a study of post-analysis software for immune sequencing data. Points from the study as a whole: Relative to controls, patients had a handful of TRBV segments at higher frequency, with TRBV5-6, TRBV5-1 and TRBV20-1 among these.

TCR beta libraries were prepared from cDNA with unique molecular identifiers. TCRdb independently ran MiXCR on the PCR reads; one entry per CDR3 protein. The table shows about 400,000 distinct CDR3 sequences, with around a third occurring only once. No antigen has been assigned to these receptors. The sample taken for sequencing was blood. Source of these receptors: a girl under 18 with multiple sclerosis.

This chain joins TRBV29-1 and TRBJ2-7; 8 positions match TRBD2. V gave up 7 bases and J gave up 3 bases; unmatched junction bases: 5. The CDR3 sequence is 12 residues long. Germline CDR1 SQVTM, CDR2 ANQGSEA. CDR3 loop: CSARLASYEQYF. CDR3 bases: TGCAGCGCAAGACTAGCGAGCTACGAGCAGTACTTC.

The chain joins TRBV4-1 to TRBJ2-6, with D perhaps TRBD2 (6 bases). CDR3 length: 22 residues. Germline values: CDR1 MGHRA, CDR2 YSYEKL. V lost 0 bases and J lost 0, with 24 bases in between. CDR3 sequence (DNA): TGCGCCAGCAGCCAAGAATATGTCTTAGGGGAGGCAGAATACTCTGGGGCCAACGTCCTGACTTTC. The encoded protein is CASSQEYVLGEAEYSGANVLTF.

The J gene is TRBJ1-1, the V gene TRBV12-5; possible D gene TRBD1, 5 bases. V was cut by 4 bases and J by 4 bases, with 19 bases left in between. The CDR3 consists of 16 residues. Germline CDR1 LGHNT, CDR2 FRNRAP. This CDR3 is CASGSVAGEWGTEAFF. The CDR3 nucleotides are TGTGCTAGTGGTTCGGTAGCGGGGGAATGGGGCACTGAAGCTTTCTTT.

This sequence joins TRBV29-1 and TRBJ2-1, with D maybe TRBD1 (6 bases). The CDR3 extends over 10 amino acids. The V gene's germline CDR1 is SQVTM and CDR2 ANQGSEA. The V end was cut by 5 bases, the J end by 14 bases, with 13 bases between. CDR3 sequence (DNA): TGCAGCGTTCTTTCCAACAGGGAGTTCTTC. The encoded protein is CSVLSNREFF.

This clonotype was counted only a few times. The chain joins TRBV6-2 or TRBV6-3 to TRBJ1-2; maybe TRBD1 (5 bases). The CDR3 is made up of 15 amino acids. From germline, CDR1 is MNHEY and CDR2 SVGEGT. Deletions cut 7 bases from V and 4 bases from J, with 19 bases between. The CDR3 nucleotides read TGTGCCAGCACCCATCGTCCAGGGAACGGCTATGGCTACACCTTC. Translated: CASTHRPGNGYGYTF.

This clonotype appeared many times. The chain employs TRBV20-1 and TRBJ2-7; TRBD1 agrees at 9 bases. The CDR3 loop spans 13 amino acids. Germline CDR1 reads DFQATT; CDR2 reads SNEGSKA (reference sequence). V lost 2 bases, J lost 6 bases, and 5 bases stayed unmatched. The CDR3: CSARPGTGSEQYF. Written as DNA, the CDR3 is TGCAGTGCTAGACCCGGGACAGGGTCCGAGCAGTACTTC.

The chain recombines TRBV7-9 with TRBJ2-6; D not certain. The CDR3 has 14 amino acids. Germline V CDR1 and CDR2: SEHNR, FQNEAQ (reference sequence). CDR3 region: CAGSSTWSSNVLTF. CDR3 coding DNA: TGTGCTGGCAGCTCGACCTGGTCGTCCAACGTCCTGACTTTC.

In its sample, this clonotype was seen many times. CDR3 amino acids: CASSERRGGYEQYF. The CDR3 DNA follows: TGTGCCAGCAGTGAACGAAGGGGGGGCTACGAGCAGTACTTC. This chain connects TRBV6-1 to TRBJ2-7; a weak D match, TRBD2 (7 bases). CDR1 MNHNS and CDR2 SASEGT come from the germline V gene. The CDR3 has 14 amino acids. Deletions cut 2 bases from V and 3 bases from J, with 11 bases between.

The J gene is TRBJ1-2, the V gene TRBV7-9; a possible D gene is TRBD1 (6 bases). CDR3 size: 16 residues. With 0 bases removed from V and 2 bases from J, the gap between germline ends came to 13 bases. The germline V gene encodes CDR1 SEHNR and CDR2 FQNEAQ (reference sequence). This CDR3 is CASSLARQASNYGYTF. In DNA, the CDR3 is TGTGCCAGCAGCTTAGCGAGACAGGCCTCGAACTATGGCTACACCTTC.

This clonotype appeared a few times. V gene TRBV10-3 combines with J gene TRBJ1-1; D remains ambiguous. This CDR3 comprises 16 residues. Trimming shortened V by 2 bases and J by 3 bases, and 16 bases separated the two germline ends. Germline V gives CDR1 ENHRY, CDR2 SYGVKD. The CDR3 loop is CAISEDEYEKDTEAFF. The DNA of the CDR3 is TGTGCCATCAGTGAGGACGAGTACGAGAAGGACACTGAAGCTTTCTTT.

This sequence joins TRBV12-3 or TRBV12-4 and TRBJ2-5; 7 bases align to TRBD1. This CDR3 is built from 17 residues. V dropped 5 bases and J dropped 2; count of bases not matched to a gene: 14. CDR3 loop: CASSPRYGRDRQETQYF. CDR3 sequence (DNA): TGTGCCAGCAGTCCCAGGTATGGACGGGACAGACAAGAGACCCAGTACTTC.

DNA of the CDR3: TGTGCCAGCCGATCTAGGGGTGGGGTGAGCTCCTACAATGAGCAGTTCTTC. Its protein product is CASRSRGGVSSYNEQFF. This chain uses TRBV7-2 with TRBJ2-1; tentatively, D is TRBD1 (5 bases). This CDR3 has 17 residues. The germline gives CDR1 SGHTA, CDR2 FQGNSA. Between the trimmed V and J ends, which lost 8 bases and 0 bases, there was a span of 20 bases.